The clone carrying this T cell receptor (beta chain) was recorded a few times. Its antigen is currently unknown. This could be a read error, since a much larger clone is one nucleotide away. In the same sample, other DNA sequences code for this CDR3. Authors' data handling: Building a distant-metastasis classifier for papillary thyroid cancer drew on CDR3 differences across clinicopathological groups. TCRdb reanalyzed the PCR reads via MiXCR. TCRdb, not the authors, supplied the V and J calls. The sample yields 25,000 or so clones, 16% seen once. The source of the sample is a study of metastatic and nonmetastatic thyroid tumors. In the study overall: The authors compared repertoires across blood and tumor or nodule tissue from malignant and benign thyroid patients. Overall study findings and caveats: Across blood and tumor, TCR beta diversity in malignant thyroid tumors was reportedly significantly higher than in benign nodules.

Until they underwent thyroid surgery, no patient had received any treatment. The CDR3 contains 20 residues. With V trimmed by 1 base and J by 3 bases, 18 bases remained unmatched. From germline, CDR1 is LNHNV and CDR2 YYDKDF (reference sequence). The sequencing input was blood. This chain joins TRBV15 and TRBJ2-3, with TRBD1 matching over 8 bases. The TCR was taken from a female donor with papillary thyroid cancer or a benign thyroid nodule (not recorded which). Some clones in this sample may be carry-over from other donors' samples. CDR3 coding DNA: TGTGCCACCAGCAGAGGATGGGGTGTTGCGCAGGGGGCGCAAACAGATACGCAGTATTTT. Encoded protein: CATSRGWGVAQGAQTDTQYF.